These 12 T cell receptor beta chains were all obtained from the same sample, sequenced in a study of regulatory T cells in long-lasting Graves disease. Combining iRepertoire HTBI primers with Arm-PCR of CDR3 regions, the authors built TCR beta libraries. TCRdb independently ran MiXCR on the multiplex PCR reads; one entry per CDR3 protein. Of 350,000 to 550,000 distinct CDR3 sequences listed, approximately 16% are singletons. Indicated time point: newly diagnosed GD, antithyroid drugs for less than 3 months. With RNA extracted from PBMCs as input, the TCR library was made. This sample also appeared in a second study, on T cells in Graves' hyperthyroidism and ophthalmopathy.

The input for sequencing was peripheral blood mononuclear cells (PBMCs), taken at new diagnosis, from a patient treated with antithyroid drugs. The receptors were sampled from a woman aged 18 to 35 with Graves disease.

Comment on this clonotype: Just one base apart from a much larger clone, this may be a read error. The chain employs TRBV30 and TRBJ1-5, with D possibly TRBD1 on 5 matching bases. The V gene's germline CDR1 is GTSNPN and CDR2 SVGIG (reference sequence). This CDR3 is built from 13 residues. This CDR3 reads CAWSNAGSQPHHF. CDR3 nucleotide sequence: TGTGCCTGGAGTAATGCAGGGAGTCAGCCCCATCATTTT.

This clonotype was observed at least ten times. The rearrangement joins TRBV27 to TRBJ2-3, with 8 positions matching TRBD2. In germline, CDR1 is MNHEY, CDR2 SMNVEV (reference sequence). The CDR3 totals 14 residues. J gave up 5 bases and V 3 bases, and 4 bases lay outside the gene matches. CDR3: CASSFPGGRDTQYF. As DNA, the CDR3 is TGTGCCAGCAGTTTCCCGGGAGGGCGAGATACGCAGTATTTT.

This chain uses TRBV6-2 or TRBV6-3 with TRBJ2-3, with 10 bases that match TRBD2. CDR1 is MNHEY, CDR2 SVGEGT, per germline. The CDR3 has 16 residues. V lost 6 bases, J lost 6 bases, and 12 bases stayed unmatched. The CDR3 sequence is CASSLPLAGVEDTQYF. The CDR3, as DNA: TGTGCCAGCAGCCTCCCGCTAGCGGGAGTAGAGGATACGCAGTATTTT.

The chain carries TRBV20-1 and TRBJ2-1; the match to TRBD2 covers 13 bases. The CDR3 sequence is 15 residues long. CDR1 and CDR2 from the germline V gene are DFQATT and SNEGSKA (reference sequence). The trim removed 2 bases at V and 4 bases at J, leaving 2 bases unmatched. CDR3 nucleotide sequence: TGCAGTGCTAGACGGACTAGCGGGAGATACAATGAGCAGTTCTTC. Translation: CSARRTSGRYNEQFF.

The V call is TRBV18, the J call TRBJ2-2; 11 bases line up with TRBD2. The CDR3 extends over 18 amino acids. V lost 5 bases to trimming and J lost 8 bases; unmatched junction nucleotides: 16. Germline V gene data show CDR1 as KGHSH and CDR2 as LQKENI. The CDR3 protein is CASSGSSGTSGLFGELFF. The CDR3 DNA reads TGTGCCAGCTCAGGGAGCTCCGGGACTAGCGGATTGTTTGGGGAGCTGTTTTTT.

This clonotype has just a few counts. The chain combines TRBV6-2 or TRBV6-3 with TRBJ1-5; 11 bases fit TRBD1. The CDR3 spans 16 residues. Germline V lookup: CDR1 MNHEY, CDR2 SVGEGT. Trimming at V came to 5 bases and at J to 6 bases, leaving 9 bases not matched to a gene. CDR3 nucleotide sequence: TGTGCCAGCAGTGAACCGGGACAGGGGGTGTTTCAGCCCCAGCATTTT. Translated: CASSEPGQGVFQPQHF.

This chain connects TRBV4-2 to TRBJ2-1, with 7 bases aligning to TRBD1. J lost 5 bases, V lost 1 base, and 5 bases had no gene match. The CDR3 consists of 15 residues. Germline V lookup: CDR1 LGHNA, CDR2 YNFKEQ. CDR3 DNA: TGTGCCAGCAGCCAAGGAAGGCAGGGGGACAATGAGCAGTTCTTC. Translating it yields CASSQGRQGDNEQFF.

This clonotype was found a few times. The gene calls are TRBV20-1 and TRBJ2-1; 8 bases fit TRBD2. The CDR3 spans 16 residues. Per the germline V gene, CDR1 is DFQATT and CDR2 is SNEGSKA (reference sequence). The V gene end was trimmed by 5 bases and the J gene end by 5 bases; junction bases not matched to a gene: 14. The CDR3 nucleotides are TGCAGTGCTCACATCTCCGGGACTAGTGGAAACAATGAGCAGTTCTTC. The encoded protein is CSAHISGTSGNNEQFF.

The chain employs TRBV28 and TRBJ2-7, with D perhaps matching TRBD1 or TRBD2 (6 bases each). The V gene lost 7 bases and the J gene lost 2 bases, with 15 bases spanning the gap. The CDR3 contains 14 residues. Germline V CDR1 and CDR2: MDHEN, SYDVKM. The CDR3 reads CASNLGGATYEQYF. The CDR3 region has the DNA TGTGCCAGCAACCTGGGGGGCGCGACCTACGAGCAGTACTTC.

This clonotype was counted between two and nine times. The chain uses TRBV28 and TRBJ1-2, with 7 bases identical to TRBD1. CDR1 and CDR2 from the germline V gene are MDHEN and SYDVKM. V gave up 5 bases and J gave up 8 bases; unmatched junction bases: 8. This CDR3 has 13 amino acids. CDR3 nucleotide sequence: TGTGCCAGCAGTGACAGGGTAGGCCGAGGCTACACCTTC. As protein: CASSDRVGRGYTF.

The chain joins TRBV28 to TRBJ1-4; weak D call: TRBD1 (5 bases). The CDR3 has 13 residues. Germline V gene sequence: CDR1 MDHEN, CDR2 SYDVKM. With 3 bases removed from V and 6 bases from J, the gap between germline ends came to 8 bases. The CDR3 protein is CASSFWGYEKLFF. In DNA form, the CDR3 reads TGTGCCAGCAGTTTTTGGGGGTATGAAAAACTGTTTTTT.

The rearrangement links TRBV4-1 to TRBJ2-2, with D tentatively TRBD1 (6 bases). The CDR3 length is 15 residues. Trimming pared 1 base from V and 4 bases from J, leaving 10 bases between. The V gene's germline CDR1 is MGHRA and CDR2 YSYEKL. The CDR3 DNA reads TGCGCCAGCAGCCAAGTTACAGGGAGCACCGGGGAGCTGTTTTTT. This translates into CASSQVTGSTGELFF.